The 19 T cell receptor beta chains below all came from one sample that was sequenced in a study of OX40 agonist ivuxolimab in advanced cancers. Sequenced by immunoSEQ multiplex PCR; TCRdb stores in-frame clones only, minus some. The repertoire holds roughly 82,000 clones, with 70% to 90% as singletons. Source: CD4+ or CD8+ T cells sorted from blood, taken in a trial of the OX40 agonist ivuxolimab. The receptors shown here come from an adult with an advanced solid tumor such as melanoma, head and neck, liver or kidney cancer.

The chain carries TRBV30 and TRBJ2-2; 7 bases are a match to TRBD1. Germline CDR1 reads GTSNPN; CDR2 reads SVGIG (reference sequence). This CDR3 has 14 amino acids. V lost 5 bases to trimming and J lost 0 bases; unmatched junction nucleotides: 3. Here the CDR3 DNA reads TGTGCCTGGGACGGGACAGCGAACACCGGGGAGCTGTTTTTT. This translates into CAWDGTANTGELFF.

The rearrangement uses TRBV11-1 and TRBJ2-7; 8 nucleotides agree with TRBD1. J lost 5 bases, V lost 4 bases, and 10 bases had no gene match. Germline V CDR1 and CDR2: SGHAT, FQDESV (reference sequence). The CDR3 has 15 residues. The CDR3 coding sequence is TGTGCCAGCAGCTCGGCAGGACAGGGCCTTCACGAGCAGTACTTC. Encoded protein: CASSSAGQGLHEQYF.

This rearrangement joins TRBV5-1 to TRBJ2-2; a possible D gene is TRBD1 (6 bases). V lost 0 bases to trimming and J lost 0 bases, with 9 bases between them. This CDR3 contains 16 residues. The germline gives CDR1 SGHRS, CDR2 YFSETQ. CDR3 amino acids: CASSLAGTTNTGELFF. In DNA, the CDR3 is TGCGCCAGCAGCTTGGCCGGGACAACGAACACCGGGGAGCTGTTTTTT.

This chain links TRBV7-9 with TRBJ1-1, with D maybe TRBD1 (5 bases). Germline CDR1 SEHNR, CDR2 FQNEAQ (reference sequence). There are 14 residues in the CDR3. V was shortened by 5 bases and J by 2 bases, with 12 bases between the two germline ends. DNA of the CDR3: TGTGCCAGCAGCCATAACAGGCGTAACACTGAAGCTTTCTTT. It yields the protein CASSHNRRNTEAFF.

This sequence joins TRBV7-6 and TRBJ2-3; D gene uncertain. CDR1 is SGHVS and CDR2 is FNYEAQ in the germline V gene. The CDR3 has 13 amino acids. V was pared by 1 base and J by 6 bases, with 8 bases between. The CDR3 is CASSLVTGDTQYF. CDR3 in DNA: TGTGCCAGCAGCTTAGTAACGGGTGATACGCAGTATTTT. The full variable domain, completed using reference TRBV7-6 and TRBJ2-3, is GAGVSQSPRYKVTKRGQDVALRCDPISGHVSLYWYRQALGQGPEFLTYFNYEAQQDKSGLPNDRFSAERPEGSISTLTIQRTEQRDSAMYRCASSLVTGDTQYFGPGTRLTVL.

The chain recombines TRBV29-1 with TRBJ1-5, with 7 positions matching TRBD1. The CDR3 runs 13 residues. In germline, CDR1 is SQVTM, CDR2 ANQGSEA. V was clipped by 6 bases and J by 2 bases; unmatched bases: 4. In nucleotides, the CDR3 is TGCAGCGTACATACAGGGGGCAATCAGCCCCAGCATTTT. Protein sequence: CSVHTGGNQPQHF.

J is TRBJ2-4 and V is TRBV30; D is tentatively TRBD1 or TRBD2 (6 bases each). The CDR3 runs 17 residues. Germline V gene data show CDR1 as GTSNPN and CDR2 as SVGIG (reference sequence). The V and J ends lost 4 bases and 1 base respectively, with 20 bases between them. CDR3 nucleotide sequence: TGTGCCTGGAAAAGGGGGAGACTAGAGGCGGCCAAAAACATTCAGTACTTC. Translating it yields CAWKRGRLEAAKNIQYF. Variable domain in full (rest from reference TRBV30 and TRBJ2-4): SQTIHQWPATLVQPVGSPLSLECTVEGTSNPNLYWYRQAAGRGLQLLFYSVGIGQISSEVPQNLSASRPQDRQFILSSKKLLLSDSGFYLCAWKRGRLEAAKNIQYFGAGTRLSVL.

The chain combines TRBV7-9 with TRBJ1-2, with 8 bases lining up with TRBD1. The ends lost 1 base at V and 3 bases at J; junction bases unmatched: 4. The CDR3 contains 15 residues. CDR1 is SEHNR and CDR2 is FQNEAQ in the germline V gene (reference sequence). CDR3 in amino acids: CASSLGTGLHYGYTF. CDR3 nucleotide sequence: TGTGCCAGCAGCTTAGGGACAGGGCTACACTATGGCTACACCTTC.

As concerns this clone: Additional DNA sequences in this sample encode the identical CDR3. The chain links TRBV9 to TRBJ1-1; no clear D gene. V dropped 0 bases and J dropped 1 base, with 4 bases sitting between them. The CDR3 runs 13 residues. CDR1 and CDR2 (germline): SGDLS, YYNGEE. The CDR3 sequence: CASSVAGNTEAFF. CDR3 sequence (DNA): TGTGCCAGCAGCGTAGCGGGGAACACTGAAGCTTTCTTT.

The CDR3 bases are TGTGCCAGCAGCTTAGCCGGGACAGGGGGCCCTGCGGCAGATACGCAGTATTTT. Its translation: CASSLAGTGGPAADTQYF. J is TRBJ2-3 and V is TRBV7-2; 12 bases match TRBD1. Germline V gene sequence: CDR1 SGHTA, CDR2 FQGNSA. CDR3 length: 18 residues. After removal of 0 bases from V and 4 bases from J, the junction contained 8 bases not matched to a gene. The full variable domain, completed using reference TRBV7-2 and TRBJ2-3, is GAGVSQSPSNKVTEKGKDVELRCDPISGHTALYWYRQSLGQGLEFLIYFQGNSAPDKSGLPSDRFSAERTGGSVSTLTIQRTQQEDSAVYLCASSLAGTGGPAADTQYFGPGTRLTVL.

The rearrangement links TRBV18 to TRBJ2-3; no clear D gene. V lost 5 bases and J 4 bases, leaving 13 bases between the germline ends. The CDR3 runs to 14 residues. The germline V gene has CDR1 KGHSH and CDR2 LQKENI. The CDR3 protein is CASSSRAEPDTQYF. The CDR3 coding sequence is TGTGCCAGCTCATCTCGGGCCGAGCCAGATACGCAGTATTTT.

V is TRBV5-1 and J is TRBJ1-2, with D perhaps TRBD1 (5 bases). CDR3 length: 14 amino acids. From germline, CDR1 is SGHRS and CDR2 YFSETQ. V dropped 6 bases and J dropped 8 bases, with 20 bases sitting between them. The CDR3 DNA reads as TGCGCCAGCACTGAGCAGGGTCCACCGGACGGCTACACCTTC. It codes for CASTEQGPPDGYTF.

CDR3 protein: CASSPTVESRRNEQFF. CDR3 in DNA: TGTGCCAGCTCACCTACGGTCGAATCGAGAAGGAATGAGCAGTTCTTC. The chain uses TRBV18 and TRBJ2-1, with no clear D. The CDR3 has 16 amino acids. V dropped 3 bases and J dropped 7 bases, with 19 bases sitting between them. Germline CDR1 KGHSH, CDR2 LQKENI.

V gene TRBV2 combines with J gene TRBJ1-5; 7 bases map to TRBD1. CDR3 length equals 13 residues. V gave up 6 bases and J gave up 4 bases; unmatched junction bases: 3. Per the germline V gene, CDR1 is SNHLY and CDR2 is FYNNEI. CDR3 protein: CASSATGNQPQHF. The CDR3 DNA sequence: TGTGCCAGCAGCGCGACAGGGAATCAGCCCCAGCATTTT.

The V call is TRBV19, the J call TRBJ1-2; possible D gene TRBD1, 5 bases. Germline assignment: CDR1 LNHDA and CDR2 SQIVND (reference sequence). V gave up 5 bases and J gave up 4 bases, with 20 bases separating them. The CDR3 consists of 16 residues. CDR3 nucleotide sequence: TGTGCCAGTAGTGCCTACACAGGACTCGAACCCTATGGCTACACCTTC. It is translated as CASSAYTGLEPYGYTF.

The chain combines TRBV7-8 with TRBJ2-7; possibly TRBD2 for D (6 bases). CDR3 size: 15 residues. V was cut by 1 base and J by 3 bases, with 13 bases left in between. Germline CDR1 is SGHVS and CDR2 is FQNEAQ. CDR3 loop: CASSLESGGNYEQYF. Written as DNA, the CDR3 is TGTGCCAGCAGCTTAGAGAGTGGAGGGAACTACGAGCAGTACTTC.

This chain uses TRBV7-2 with TRBJ2-5, with D possibly TRBD2 on 7 matching bases. V was shortened by 0 bases and J by 13 bases, with 12 bases between the two germline ends. The germline gives CDR1 SGHTA, CDR2 FQGNSA. The CDR3 sequence is 12 residues long. CDR3 region: CASSLAGGPGYF. CDR3 sequence (DNA): TGTGCCAGCAGCTTAGCGGGGGGGCCCGGGTACTTC.

The V and J genes are TRBV2 and TRBJ2-5; D not resolved. CDR1 and CDR2 from the germline V gene are SNHLY and FYNNEI. This CDR3 contains 11 residues. Trimming took 6 bases from V and 6 from J, leaving 8 bases between them. The CDR3 region is CASRSLKTQYF. CDR3 coding DNA: TGTGCCAGCAGGTCGTTAAAGACCCAGTACTTC.

This clone was recorded only once. The chain links TRBV19 to TRBJ1-2; D not resolved. CDR1 is LNHDA and CDR2 is SQIVND in the germline V gene (reference sequence). The CDR3 has 14 amino acids. V was trimmed by 3 bases and J by 0 bases, leaving 8 bases between them. CDR3 amino acids: CASSITVTNYGYTF. CDR3 bases: TGTGCCAGTAGTATCACAGTAACTAACTATGGCTACACCTTC. Together with reference TRBV19 and TRBJ1-2, the CDR3 gives the full variable domain: DGGITQSPKYLFRKEGQNVTLSCEQNLNHDAMYWYRQDPGQGLRLIYYSQIVNDFQKGDIAEGYSVSREKKESFPLTVTSAQKNPTAFYLCASSITVTNYGYTFGSGTRLTVV.